One sample yielded the 17 T cell receptor beta chains listed below, sequenced in a study of lymphopenia after photon versus proton radiotherapy. Sequencing used immunoSEQ multiplex PCR; TCRdb keeps in-frame clones, though not all of them. The sample holds around 63,000 clones; about 89% are singletons and the top ten take 10% to 11%. Material: peripheral blood, obtained from a patient treated with proton-based radiotherapy. Receptor source: a man at least 80 years old with esophageal cancer.

The rearrangement links TRBV19 to TRBJ2-2; D ambiguous. The CDR3 consists of 14 residues. Germline CDR1 LNHDA, CDR2 SQIVND (reference sequence). The V end was cut by 8 bases, the J end by 2 bases, with 12 bases between. The CDR3 protein is CASRRTTNTGELFF. The CDR3 region has the DNA TGTGCCAGTCGACGGACCACTAACACCGGGGAGCTGTTTTTT.

V and J are TRBV10-3 and TRBJ2-5; perhaps TRBD1 as D (5 bases). V lost 2 bases and J 5 bases, leaving 9 bases between the germline ends. The CDR3 covers 13 residues. Germline CDR1 and CDR2: ENHRY and SYGVKD. DNA for the CDR3: TGTGCCATCAGTGAGAGGGGTTTGGAGACCCAGTACTTC. Translation gives CAISERGLETQYF.

Remarks on this clone: Additional DNA sequences in this sample encode the identical CDR3. The chain links TRBV7-2 to TRBJ2-5; the match to TRBD2 covers 10 bases. This CDR3 comprises 15 residues. Trimming cost V 3 bases and J 4 bases; bases outside gene matches: 5. The germline V gene encodes CDR1 SGHTA and CDR2 FQGNSA. The CDR3 loop is CASSFQRGGGETQYF. For the CDR3, the DNA is TGTGCCAGCAGCTTCCAGCGGGGGGGTGGAGAGACCCAGTACTTC.

The genes are TRBV9 and TRBJ1-3; the D is unclear. This CDR3 is built from 14 residues. Trimming left V 0 bases short and J 2 bases short, with 6 bases between. Germline values: CDR1 SGDLS, CDR2 YYNGEE. The CDR3 DNA reads TGTGCCAGCAGCGTAGATGCGACTGGAAACACCATATATTTT. Translation gives CASSVDATGNTIYF.

This rearrangement joins TRBV6-5 to TRBJ2-5; D ambiguous. The end of the DNA is better explained by TRBJ2-7, so the J call may be wrong. CDR1 and CDR2 (germline): MNHEY, SVGAGI. The CDR3 has 15 residues. The CDR3 loop reads CASSYSVGTHYEQYF. DNA of the CDR3: TGTGCCAGCAGTTACTCCGTGGGCACCCACTACGAGCAGTACTTC.

The rearrangement joins TRBV5-1 to TRBJ2-7, with 10 bases fitting TRBD1. The CDR3 totals 12 residues. Germline CDR1 SGHRS, CDR2 YFSETQ. V was pared by 4 bases and J by 5 bases, with 0 bases of the junction left unmatched. The CDR3 nucleotides read TGCGCCAGCAGCGGGACAGGGGACGAGCAGTACTTC. Translated, it gives CASSGTGDEQYF.

The chain combines TRBV10-3 with TRBJ1-2; 7 nucleotides line up with TRBD1. This CDR3 is 12 amino acids long. Germline lookup yields CDR1 ENHRY and CDR2 SYGVKD. Losses at the gene ends were 11 bases for V and 8 bases for J; bases not matched to a gene: 11. The CDR3 region has the DNA TGTGCCGCCTCAGGGGGAGGAGAAGGCTACACCTTC. Protein product: CAASGGGEGYTF.

This chain uses TRBV5-8 with TRBJ1-6; D may be TRBD1 (5 bases). V was cut by 4 bases and J by 6 bases, with 14 bases left in between. The CDR3 sequence is 15 residues long. The germline CDR1 and CDR2 sequences are SGHTS and YDEGEE. The DNA for the CDR3 is TGTGCCAGCAGCCCGCAGAGGGGAGGTAATTCACCCCTCCACTTT. This codes for CASSPQRGGNSPLHF.

This rearrangement joins TRBV29-1 to TRBJ1-5; weak D call: TRBD1 (5 bases). The V end lost 6 bases, the J end lost 2 bases, and 11 bases lay between the germline ends. CDR1 and CDR2 from the germline V gene are SQVTM and ANQGSEA. The CDR3 covers 13 residues. Written as DNA, the CDR3 is TGCAGCGTAAAAACAGGTGGCAATCAGCCCCAGCATTTT. The encoded protein is CSVKTGGNQPQHF.

The gene calls are TRBV19 and TRBJ1-3, with a weak D call TRBD1 (5 bases). V was trimmed by 10 bases and J by 0 bases, leaving 7 bases between them. The CDR3 is 12 residues long. Germline-derived CDR1 and CDR2 are LNHDA and SQIVND (reference sequence). Here the CDR3 DNA reads TGTGCCACCGGGACCTCTGGAAACACCATATATTTT. Its translation: CATGTSGNTIYF.

Remarks on this clone: The sample carries other DNA sequences with the same CDR3. The genes are TRBV18 and TRBJ2-7; the D is unclear. V shed 1 base and J shed 3 bases, with 1 base lying between them. The CDR3 spans 11 residues. The V gene's germline CDR1 is KGHSH and CDR2 LQKENI. CDR3 nucleotides: TGTGCCAGCTCACCACTCTACGAGCAGTACTTC. It specifies CASSPLYEQYF.

This chain connects TRBV11-2 to TRBJ1-2; D ambiguous. Germline V gene data show CDR1 as SGHAT and CDR2 as FQNNGV. This CDR3 has 12 residues. V lost 3 bases, J lost 12 bases, and 14 bases lay in between. The CDR3 reads CASSFVGSGHTF. CDR3 nucleotide sequence: TGTGCCAGCAGCTTTGTCGGCAGCGGACACACCTTC.

This clone has a handful of counts. The rearrangement links TRBV30 to TRBJ1-1; possibly TRBD1 for D (6 bases). Germline CDR1 and CDR2: GTSNPN and SVGIG (reference sequence). The CDR3 spans 13 residues. Between the trimmed V and J ends, which lost 5 bases and 1 base, there was a span of 11 bases. The chain's CDR3 is CAWAPGQNTEAFF. CDR3 nucleotide sequence: TGTGCCTGGGCACCGGGACAGAACACTGAAGCTTTCTTT.

The J gene is TRBJ2-7, the V gene TRBV2, with a tentative D call TRBD1 (5 bases). Germline V gene lookup returns CDR1 SNHLY and CDR2 FYNNEI. The V end lost 2 bases, the J end lost 3 bases, and 11 bases lay between the germline ends. CDR3 length equals 14 residues. The CDR3 here is CASSEQQEGYEQYF. The CDR3 DNA is TGTGCCAGCAGTGAACAACAGGAAGGCTACGAGCAGTACTTC.

The CDR3 sequence is CASSEPGLAGSLYEQYF. In DNA form, the CDR3 reads TGTGCCAGCAGTGAACCGGGACTAGCGGGATCGCTCTACGAGCAGTACTTC. The V and J genes are TRBV2 and TRBJ2-7; 13 bases agree with TRBD2. The CDR3 is 17 amino acids. The ends lost 2 bases at V and 3 bases at J; junction bases unmatched: 7. From germline, CDR1 is SNHLY and CDR2 FYNNEI.

This chain connects TRBV6-5 to TRBJ2-5; 7 nucleotides align to TRBD1. Per the germline V gene, CDR1 is MNHEY and CDR2 is SVGAGI. CDR3 length: 13 residues. The junction had 6 bases not matched to a gene; V was cut back by 6 bases and J by 5 bases. CDR3 residues: CASRTQGHETQYF. The CDR3 coding sequence is TGTGCCAGCAGAACACAGGGGCATGAGACCCAGTACTTC.

The chain links TRBV5-6 to TRBJ2-3, with D possibly matching TRBD2 (5 bases). This CDR3 is built from 16 residues. Germline values: CDR1 SGHDT, CDR2 YYEEEE. V was trimmed by 3 bases and J by 4 bases, leaving 18 bases between them. The CDR3 DNA is TGTGCCAGCAGCTCTGGAGGCCCTGCCAGCGCAGATACGCAGTATTTT. Amino acid sequence: CASSSGGPASADTQYF. Full variable domain (remainder filled in from reference TRBV5-6 and TRBJ2-3): DAGVTQSPTHLIKTRGQQVTLRCSPKSGHDTVSWYQQALGQGPQFIFQYYEEEERQRGNFPDRFSGHQFPNYSSELNVNALLLGDSALYLCASSSGGPASADTQYFGPGTRLTVL.